The clone carrying this TCR beta chain counts as medium-sized. Its antigen is currently unknown. Described time point: sample taken at primary tumor resection. The donors were 72 patients with non-small cell lung cancer that was early-stage and untreated. Whole RNA, which was extracted from tumor, nontumor lung tissue or frozen PBMC, was sequenced without any cell sorting. The data stem from a study of spatial heterogeneity in lung cancer. Study-wide findings and caveats: Of the expanded TCRs, ubiquitous and regional counts tracked the counts of ubiquitous and regional nonsynonymous mutations, respectively. Counts of expanded intratumoral alpha and beta TCRs tracked tumor mutation counts.

The J segment lost 2 bases and the V segment lost 5 bases, leaving 4 bases of the junction unmatched. The germline gives CDR1 SEHNR, CDR2 FQNEAQ (reference sequence). The length of the CDR3 is 15 residues. TCRdb called the 5' RACE reads again in MiXCR, with one record for every CDR3 protein. The sample holds about 5,100 distinct CDR3 sequences, 7.5% to 10% seen once. The source of this sequence is a female donor with early-stage non-small cell lung cancer. The sample was lung tumor tissue, taken at surgery. The chain carries TRBV7-9 and TRBJ2-1; 9 nucleotides match TRBD1. CDR3 region: CASSRQGGTYNEQFF. The CDR3 region has the DNA TGTGCCAGCAGCCGACAGGGGGGCACCTACAATGAGCAGTTCTTC.